This TCR beta chain comes out of a study of T cell responses to AZD1222 COVID-19 vaccine. Study observations and caveats: Reportedly, nearly half of unique spike TCRs recognized epitopes outside B.1.351/B.1.1.7 mutations.

Germline V gives CDR1 SGHDN, CDR2 FVKESK. The CDR3 is made up of 14 amino acids. The V and J ends lost 1 base and 6 bases respectively, with 13 bases between them. Profiled with immunoSEQ multiplex PCR; TCRdb holds only in-frame clones, not every one. The repertoire holds 150,000 to 200,000 clones, with 85% to 95% as singletons. On this clone itself: As yet, its antigen is unknown.

This chain joins TRBV14 and TRBJ2-7, with D possibly matching TRBD1 (8 bases). Here the sequenced sample was peripheral blood, taken on day 0 of AZD1222 vaccination. This clonotype was sampled from an adult in good health. In DNA, the CDR3 is TGTGCCAGCAGCCAAGTGAACAGGGGGGGCGAGCAGTACTTC. Protein sequence: CASSQVNRGGEQYF.